The entry below gives a single T cell receptor beta chain sequence along with its context. Antigen: not known. The data derive from a study of T cell clones after liver transplantation. In the study overall: TCRbeta sequencing after a pre-transplant mixed lymphocyte reaction identified graft-donor-reactive clones, later tracked in post-transplant blood. Study outcomes and limitations: In two subjects, few donor cells limited the measurable donor-reactive repertoire. These preliminary findings come from unstandardized post-transplant sampling times.

Germline loops: CDR1 KGHSH, CDR2 LQKENI. V gave up 4 bases and J gave up 4 bases, with 17 bases separating them. The CDR3 is 17 residues long. TCRdb's table, derived via immunoSEQ multiplex PCR, lists solely in-frame clones and lacks some. In the table there are tens of thousands of clones, under 85% of which are singletons. Sorting of unstimulated PBMCs yielded separate CD3+CD4+ and CD3+CD8+ fractions. The sample here was CD4+ T cells from blood, taken at the 22-month timepoint. The chain couples TRBV18 to TRBJ1-6, with D perhaps matching TRBD1 (6 bases). This TCR derives from a human patient who received a liver transplant. Certain T cells may be donor cells from the graft. CDR3 in DNA: TGTGCCAGCTCACTGGCCGGACAGACCGTTTATAATTCACCCCTCCACTTT. Protein: CASSLAGQTVYNSPLHF.